This TCR beta chain was found in a study of OX40 agonist ivuxolimab in advanced cancers. Study results and limitations: Some patients without response likewise showed low normalized clonal expansion. The CD4+ and CD8+ T cells in the blood had expanded clonally by week 6 at 0.1 to 3.0 mg/kg.

Prior autoimmune disease or systemic immunosuppression barred patients. Patients had blood sampled at baseline and again on cycle 4 day 1 and cycle 7 day 1. This clone occurred a few times. Its antigen remains unidentified. There are 16 residues in the CDR3. The V and J ends lost 10 bases and 6 bases, in that order; junction bases with no gene match: 19. Germline assignment: CDR1 LNHDA and CDR2 SQIVND (reference sequence). The table came from immunoSEQ multiplex PCR; TCRdb's copy has only in-frame clones and leaves some out. The sample yields some 64,000 clones, 87% seen once. This sequence was found in an adult with an advanced solid tumor such as melanoma, head and neck, liver or kidney cancer. V gene TRBV19 combines with J gene TRBJ2-3; 7 nucleotides agree with TRBD1. Sequencing used CD4+ or CD8+ T cells sorted from blood, obtained in a trial of the OX40 agonist ivuxolimab. As DNA, the CDR3 is TGTGCCACCAGTCGGTCTAGCAGGGGGTCGGGGGATACGCAGTATTTT. Its translation: CATSRSSRGSGDTQYF.